Sequencing of this T cell receptor beta chain was carried out in a study of T cell responses to AZD1222 COVID-19 vaccine (dated by TCRdb to the early 2020s). Notes on the research overall: A total of approximately 230 trial participants underwent TCR sequencing, of whom 200 to 220 received two doses of AZD1222 and roughly 25 received two doses of the MenACWY control vaccine. Trial participants were enrolled by age into 18-55, 56-69 and 70-plus year subgroups, with roughly 150, 30 and 60 TCR-sequenced participants respectively.

The time point label, as the study defines it: about 28 days (+/-7) after the second vaccine dose. Because spike-specific TCR depth and breadth did not differ between the two schedules, AZD1222 recipients who got a second dose at roughly 4 weeks were pooled with those who got a second dose at roughly 12 weeks. Samples from vaccinated people were obtained from the UK trials COV001 and COV002, which included a single-blind randomized controlled phase 2/3 trial of AZD1222 (ChAdOx1 nCoV-19) in healthy adults. Trial participant PBMC samples were collected at day 0 and day 28 after the second dose for TCRbeta chain sequencing. About this clone: Its cognate antigen has yet to be identified. The record has no base qualities; no much larger clone is one base away.

V loses 8 bases at its end and J loses 5 bases; junction bases beyond the gene matches: 6. According to the germline V gene (reference sequence), CDR1 reads LNHDA and CDR2 reads SQIVND. Counted from cysteine to phenylalanine, this CDR3 has 13 amino acids. Solely the CDR3 DNA is kept, with 39 bases framed from the first base. Study-wide findings and limitations: CD4 TCRs associated with the vaccine covered the entire spike protein, and the dominant responses were in regions 160-218 and 743-854. A significant rise in spike-specific TCR breadth and depth was observed after two AZD1222 doses relative to day 0 and relative to MenACWY recipients. Participants were mostly white British, with more females than males. The authors suggested clonal diversity may have been underestimated. Conclusions about previously exposed vaccinees are limited, since just 5 to 7 AZD1222 recipients were seropositive for SARS-CoV-2 at baseline. Epitopes outside the regions mutated in the B.1.351 and B.1.1.7 variants were reportedly recognized by nearly half of the unique spike-specific TCRs. The 56-69-year group was small, and its depth increase did not reach significance, likely because of low power. No day 14 peak-response samples were available, so repertoires were characterized only after the peak T cell response.

The CDR3 regions of human TCRbeta chains were analyzed by immunosequencing. The authors' analysis ran thus. TCRs in the repertoires were matched against a reference library of SARS-CoV-2-specific TCRs that had been generated with the MIRA antigen-specificity platform. Breadth meant the fraction of unique TCRs that were SARS-CoV-2-associated, whereas depth meant the fraction of total T cells that were SARS-CoV-2-associated. Each spike-specific TCR was assigned to its reactive spike region and to a CD4 or CD8 class using the MIRA data. Log10-transformed breadth and depth values were compared by one-way ANOVA with Sidak's multiple comparisons tests. In TCRdb, the immuneACCESS table is reduced to in-frame sequences with V and J assigned. These tables do not hold every clone; where another copy was compared, an unresolved V gene accounts for under half, and the others remain unexplained. V, J and clone size derive from that table, while D and trimming were established from the DNA sequence. A total of under 140,000 clones appear in this sample, about 95% of them only once. The top ten clonotypes cover around 3% of the sample.

The source was peripheral blood, collected 28 days after the second AZD1222 dose. This receptor was obtained from an adult who received the AZD1222 COVID-19 vaccine. In this chain, TRBV19 is recombined with TRBJ1-1, with 9 bases aligning to TRBD1. Here is the DNA: TGTGCCAGTTCCGGGACAGGGAGTACTGAAGCTTTCTTT. Translated, it reads CASSGTGSTEAFF.